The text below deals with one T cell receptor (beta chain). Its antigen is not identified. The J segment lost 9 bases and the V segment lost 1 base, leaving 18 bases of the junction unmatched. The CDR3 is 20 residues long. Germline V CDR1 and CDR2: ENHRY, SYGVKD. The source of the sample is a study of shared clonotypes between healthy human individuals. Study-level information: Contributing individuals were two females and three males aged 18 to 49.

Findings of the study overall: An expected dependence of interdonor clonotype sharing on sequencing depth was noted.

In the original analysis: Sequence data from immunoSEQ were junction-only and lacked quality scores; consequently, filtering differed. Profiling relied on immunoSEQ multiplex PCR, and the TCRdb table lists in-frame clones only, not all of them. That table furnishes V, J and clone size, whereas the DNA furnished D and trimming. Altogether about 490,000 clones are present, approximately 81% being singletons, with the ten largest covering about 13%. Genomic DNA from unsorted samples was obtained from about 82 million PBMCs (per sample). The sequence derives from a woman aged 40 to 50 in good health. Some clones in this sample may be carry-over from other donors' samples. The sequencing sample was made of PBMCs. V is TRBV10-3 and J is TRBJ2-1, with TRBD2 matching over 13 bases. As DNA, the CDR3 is TGTGCCATCAGTGAGTTGAAAACGACCGGACTAGCGGGAGCGGGGCCTGAGCAGTTCTTC. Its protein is CAISELKTTGLAGAGPEQFF.